This T cell receptor (beta chain) was observed in a study of blood T cell repertoires in COVID-19. The method was immunoSEQ multiplex PCR; TCRdb's version includes in-frame clones alone and lacks a portion of them. The repertoire includes approximately 140,000 clones, approximately 81% of them detected once, and more than 1.4% sits in the top ten. CDR3 length: 18 residues. Per germline, CDR1 LGHNA and CDR2 YNFKEQ. V lost 1 base, J lost 2 bases, and 15 bases lay in between. The chain carries TRBV4-2 and TRBJ2-6; a possible D gene is TRBD2 (6 bases). The sample taken for sequencing was peripheral blood. The clonotype originates from a man in his sixties with acute or convalescent COVID-19. The CDR3 DNA follows: TGTGCCAGCAGCCAAGGACACGGAGGCGGGACTGGGGCCAACGTCCTGACTTTC. Translating it yields CASSQGHGGGTGANVLTF.